This T cell receptor (beta chain) is from a study of blood T cell repertoires in COVID-19. As for the study in general: Sites across the United States, Italy and Spain contributed samples from acute and convalescent COVID-19. PBMCs, B-cell-depleted T cells, or T cells provided the cDNA or gDNA that made up the material.

V shed 4 bases and J 4 bases; nucleotides not matched to a gene: 4. The germline CDR1 and CDR2 sequences are SGHNT and YYREEE (reference sequence). The CDR3 length is 13 residues. In the authors' workflow: Amplification of reference gene primers provided the estimated nucleated cell counts. The method was immunoSEQ multiplex PCR; TCRdb's version includes in-frame clones alone and lacks a portion of them. V and J calls and clone size follow that table, whereas D and trimming were derived from the DNA. The sample shows around 250,000 clones, 86% of them seen only once. The chain uses TRBV5-4 and TRBJ2-7; 8 bases are shared with TRBD1. Sequenced: peripheral blood. The sequence came from a man older than 75 with acute or convalescent COVID-19. CDR3 DNA: TGTGCCAGCAGCGGGAGACAGGGGTACGAGCAGTACTTC. Encoded protein: CASSGRQGYEQYF.